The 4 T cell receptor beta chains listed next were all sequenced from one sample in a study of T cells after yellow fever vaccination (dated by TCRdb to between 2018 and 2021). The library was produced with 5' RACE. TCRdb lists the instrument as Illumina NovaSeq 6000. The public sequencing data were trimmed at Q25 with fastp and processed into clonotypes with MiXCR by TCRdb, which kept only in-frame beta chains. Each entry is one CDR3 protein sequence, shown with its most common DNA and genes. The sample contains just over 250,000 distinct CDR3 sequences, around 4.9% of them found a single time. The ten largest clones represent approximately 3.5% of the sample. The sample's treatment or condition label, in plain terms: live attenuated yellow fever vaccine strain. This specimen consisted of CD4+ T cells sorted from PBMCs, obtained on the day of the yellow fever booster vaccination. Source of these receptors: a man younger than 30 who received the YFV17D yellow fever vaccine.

CDR3 amino acids: CASRPTGRDTEAFF. The CDR3 DNA sequence: TGTGCCAGCAGACCGACAGGGAGGGACACTGAAGCTTTCTTT. This chain uses TRBV7-9 with TRBJ1-1; 7 bases are shared with TRBD1. This CDR3 spans 14 amino acids. Germline values: CDR1 SEHNR, CDR2 FQNEAQ (reference sequence). The J segment lost 3 bases and the V segment lost 6 bases, leaving 7 bases of the junction unmatched.

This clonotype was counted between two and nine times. DNA of the CDR3: TGTGCCAGCAGTTCCCACGGAGGGGGTAGCACAGATACGCAGTATTTT. It is translated as CASSSHGGGSTDTQYF. This rearrangement joins TRBV12-3 or TRBV12-4 to TRBJ2-3, with D perhaps matching TRBD1 or TRBD2 (6 bases each). Trimming shortened V by 4 bases and J by 0 bases, and 14 bases separated the two germline ends. The CDR3 spans 16 residues.

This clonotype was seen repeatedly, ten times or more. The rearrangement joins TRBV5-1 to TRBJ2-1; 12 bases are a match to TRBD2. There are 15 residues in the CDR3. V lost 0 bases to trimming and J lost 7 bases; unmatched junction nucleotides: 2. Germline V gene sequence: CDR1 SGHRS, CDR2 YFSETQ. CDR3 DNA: TGCGCCAGCAGCTTGGTTGGGACTAGCGGGAATGAGCAGTTCTTC. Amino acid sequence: CASSLVGTSGNEQFF.

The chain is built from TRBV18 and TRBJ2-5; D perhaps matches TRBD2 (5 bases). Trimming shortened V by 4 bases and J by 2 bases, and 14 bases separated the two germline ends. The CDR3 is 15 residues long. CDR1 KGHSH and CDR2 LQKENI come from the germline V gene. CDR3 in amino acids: CASSLNSGEQETQYF. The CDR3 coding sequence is TGTGCCAGCTCACTAAACTCCGGGGAGCAAGAGACCCAGTACTTC.